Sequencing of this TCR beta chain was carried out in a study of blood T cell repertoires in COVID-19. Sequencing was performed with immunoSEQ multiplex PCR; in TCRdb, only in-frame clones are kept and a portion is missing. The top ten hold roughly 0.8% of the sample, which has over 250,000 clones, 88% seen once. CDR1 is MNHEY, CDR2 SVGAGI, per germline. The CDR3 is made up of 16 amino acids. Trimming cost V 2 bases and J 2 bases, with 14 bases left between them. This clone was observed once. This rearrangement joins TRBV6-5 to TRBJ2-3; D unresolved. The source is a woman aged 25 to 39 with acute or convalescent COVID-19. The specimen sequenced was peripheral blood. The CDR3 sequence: CASSYGSLSPTDTQYF. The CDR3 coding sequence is TGTGCCAGCAGTTACGGCTCGCTTTCCCCCACAGATACGCAGTATTTT.